Described below is a single TCR beta chain sequence and its context. Antigen unknown. Vbeta (60) and Jbeta (13) primers were used in the PCR. TCRdb's table, derived via immunoSEQ multiplex PCR, lists solely in-frame clones and lacks some. The sample contains some 130,000 clones, around 78% of which appear only once. This CDR3 is built from 13 residues. V dropped 0 bases and J dropped 9 bases, with 9 bases sitting between them. From germline, CDR1 is SGHTA and CDR2 FQGNSA. The sample comes from a study of cytomegalovirus exposure and HLA in healthy donors. Study information: Early release data held around 82 million unique TCRs from HLA-typed donors. Whole-study findings and limits: When a later analysis was performed, an Asian-associated ancestry cluster reportedly had fewer N-insertions than the roughly 670-donor mean. According to an earlier analysis, most TCR beta V segments yielded productive rearrangements about 90% or about 30% of the time.

Source material: PBMCs. This receptor was obtained from a woman between 18 and 29 years old in good health and CMV-seronegative. The chain links TRBV7-2 to TRBJ2-1; tentatively, D is TRBD2 (6 bases). CDR3 sequence reads: CASSLAGGGEQFF. For the CDR3, the DNA is TGTGCCAGCAGCTTAGCGGGAGGCGGTGAGCAGTTCTTC. Full variable domain (outside the CDR3, taken from reference TRBV7-2 and TRBJ2-1): GAGVSQSPSNKVTEKGKDVELRCDPISGHTALYWYRQSLGQGLEFLIYFQGNSAPDKSGLPSDRFSAERTGGSVSTLTIQRTQQEDSAVYLCASSLAGGGEQFFGPGTRLTVL.